This T cell receptor (beta chain) emerged from a study of cytomegalovirus exposure and HLA in healthy donors. Remarks on this clone: Its antigen is not known.

General observations from the study: Researchers catalogued approximately 160 TCR beta chains as cytomegalovirus-associated. There were some public TCRs occurring in many donors, but most TCR sequences were rare.

V lost 6 bases to trimming and J lost 0 bases, with 8 bases between them. CDR1 MNHEY and CDR2 SVGAGI come from the germline V gene. The CDR3 loop spans 13 amino acids. The data were produced by immunoSEQ multiplex PCR, yet TCRdb's version contains in-frame clones alone and is incomplete. This repertoire shows around 180,000 clones, approximately 80% found once; its top ten account for roughly 7%. The V and J genes are TRBV6-5 and TRBJ2-5; TRBD2 might be the D (5 bases). The sample was PBMCs. This TCR came from a man younger than 35 in good health and CMV-seropositive. CDR3 coding DNA: TGTGCCAGCAGAGAGCGGAACCAAGAGACCCAGTACTTC. It yields the protein CASRERNQETQYF.